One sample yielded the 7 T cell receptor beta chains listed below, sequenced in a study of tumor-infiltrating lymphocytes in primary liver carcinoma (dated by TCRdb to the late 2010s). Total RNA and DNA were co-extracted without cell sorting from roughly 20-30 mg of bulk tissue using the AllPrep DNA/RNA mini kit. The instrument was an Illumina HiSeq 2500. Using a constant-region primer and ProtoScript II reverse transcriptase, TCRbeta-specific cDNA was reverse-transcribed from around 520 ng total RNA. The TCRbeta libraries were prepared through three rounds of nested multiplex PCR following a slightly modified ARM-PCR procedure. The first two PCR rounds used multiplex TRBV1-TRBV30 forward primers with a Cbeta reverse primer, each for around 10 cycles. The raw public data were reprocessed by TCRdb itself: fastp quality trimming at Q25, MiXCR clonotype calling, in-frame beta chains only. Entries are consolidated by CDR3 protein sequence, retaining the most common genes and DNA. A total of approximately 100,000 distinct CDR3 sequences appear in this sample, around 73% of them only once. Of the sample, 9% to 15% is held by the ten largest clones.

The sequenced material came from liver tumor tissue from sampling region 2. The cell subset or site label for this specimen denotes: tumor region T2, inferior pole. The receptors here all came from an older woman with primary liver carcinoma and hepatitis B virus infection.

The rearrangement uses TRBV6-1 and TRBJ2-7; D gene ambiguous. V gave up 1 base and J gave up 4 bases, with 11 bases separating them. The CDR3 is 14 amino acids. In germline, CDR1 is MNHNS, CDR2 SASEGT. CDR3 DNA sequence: TGTGCCAGCAGTGAAGTTTTCGAGTGGTACGAGCAGTACTTC. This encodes CASSEVFEWYEQYF.

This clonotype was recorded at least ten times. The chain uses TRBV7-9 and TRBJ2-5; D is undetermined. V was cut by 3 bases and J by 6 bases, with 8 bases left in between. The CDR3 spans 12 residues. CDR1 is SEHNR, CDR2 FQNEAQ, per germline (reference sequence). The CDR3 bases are TGTGCCAGCAGCTTGGGGATGAAGACCCAGTACTTC. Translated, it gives CASSLGMKTQYF.

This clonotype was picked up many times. As DNA, the CDR3 is TGTGCCAGCAGCCCGGGACTCACTACCTACGAGCAGTACTTC. This codes for CASSPGLTTYEQYF. V and J are TRBV6-2 or TRBV6-3 and TRBJ2-7; D might be TRBD2 (6 bases). The V end lost 6 bases, the J end lost 2 bases, and 14 bases lay between the germline ends. The length of the CDR3 is 14 residues. The germline V gene has CDR1 MNHEY and CDR2 SVGEGT.

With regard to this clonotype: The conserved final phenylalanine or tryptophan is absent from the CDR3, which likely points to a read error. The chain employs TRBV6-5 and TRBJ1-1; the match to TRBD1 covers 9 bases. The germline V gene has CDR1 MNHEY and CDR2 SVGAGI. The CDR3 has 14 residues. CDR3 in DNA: TGTGCCAGCTGTTACCCGGACAGGGGTACTGAAGCTTTCTCT. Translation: CASCYPDRGTEAFS.

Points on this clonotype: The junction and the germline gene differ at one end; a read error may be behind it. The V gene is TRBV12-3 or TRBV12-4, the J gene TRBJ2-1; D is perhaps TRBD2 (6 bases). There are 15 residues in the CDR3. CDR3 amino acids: CANSFLEGDSGEQFF. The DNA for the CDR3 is TGTGCCAACAGTTTTTTGGAGGGAGACTCCGGTGAGCAGTTCTTC.

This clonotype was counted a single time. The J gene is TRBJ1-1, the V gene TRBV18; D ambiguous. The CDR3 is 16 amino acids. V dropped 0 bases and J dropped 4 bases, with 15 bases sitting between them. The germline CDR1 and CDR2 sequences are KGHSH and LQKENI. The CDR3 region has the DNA TGTGCCAGCTCACCACCGAGGGCAGGTCGGGGCACTGAAGCTTTCTTT. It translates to CASSPPRAGRGTEAFF.

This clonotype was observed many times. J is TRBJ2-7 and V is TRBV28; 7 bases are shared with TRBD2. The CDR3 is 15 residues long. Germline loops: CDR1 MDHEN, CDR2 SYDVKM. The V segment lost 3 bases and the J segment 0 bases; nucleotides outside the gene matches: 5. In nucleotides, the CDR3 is TGTGCCAGCAGTTTCGGGGGGTCAAGCTCCTACGAGCAGTACTTC. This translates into CASSFGGSSSYEQYF.